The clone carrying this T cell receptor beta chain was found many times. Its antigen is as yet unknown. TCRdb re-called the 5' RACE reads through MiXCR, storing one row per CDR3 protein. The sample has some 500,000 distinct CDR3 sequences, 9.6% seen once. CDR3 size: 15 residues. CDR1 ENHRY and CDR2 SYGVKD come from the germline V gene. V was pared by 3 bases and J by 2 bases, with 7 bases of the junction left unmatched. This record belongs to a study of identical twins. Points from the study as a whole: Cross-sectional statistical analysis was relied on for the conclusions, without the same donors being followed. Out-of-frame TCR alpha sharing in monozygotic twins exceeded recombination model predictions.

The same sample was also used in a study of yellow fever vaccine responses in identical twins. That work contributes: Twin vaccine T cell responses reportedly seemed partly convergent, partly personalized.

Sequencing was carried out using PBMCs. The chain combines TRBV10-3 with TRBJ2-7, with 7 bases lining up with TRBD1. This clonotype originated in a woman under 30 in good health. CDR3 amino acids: CAISDPDRTAYEQYF. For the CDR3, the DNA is TGTGCCATCAGTGACCCGGACAGGACGGCCTACGAGCAGTACTTC.